What follows describes a single T cell receptor (beta chain). Its matching antigen is unknown. It was with 60 Vbeta and 13 Jbeta primers that the PCR ran. TCRdb's table, derived via immunoSEQ multiplex PCR, lists solely in-frame clones and lacks some. Among 77,000 or so clones listed, roughly 80% were seen once. This entry belongs to a study of cytomegalovirus exposure and HLA in healthy donors. Findings of the study overall: The authors later found HLA-associated TCR beta chains more clonally expanded than equally common others.

The V end was cut by 0 bases, the J end by 4 bases, with 17 bases between. Per the germline V gene, CDR1 is SGHRS and CDR2 is YFSETQ. The CDR3 runs to 16 residues. Material for sequencing was PBMCs. The genes are TRBV5-1 and TRBJ2-7; tentative D call: TRBD1 (5 bases). The TCR originated in a woman in her thirties or forties in good health and CMV-seronegative. CDR3 coding DNA: TGCGCCAGCAGCTTGGCGGAAATCAGGGTTGGGTACGAGCAGTACTTC. Its translation: CASSLAEIRVGYEQYF.